These 21 T cell receptor beta chains came from one sample sequenced in a study of cytomegalovirus exposure and HLA in healthy donors. PCR involved 60 Vbeta and 13 Jbeta primers. Assay used: immunoSEQ multiplex PCR; TCRdb lists only in-frame clones, some missing. The table records over 85,000 clones, about 72% of them present only once. Sequencing was carried out using PBMCs. All receptors derive from a man aged 30 to 39 in good health and CMV-seronegative.

The gene calls are TRBV6-1 and TRBJ2-7, with TRBD1 as a possible D gene (5 bases). Germline-derived CDR1 and CDR2 are MNHNS and SASEGT. The CDR3 extends over 15 amino acids. With 6 bases removed from V and 3 bases from J, the gap between germline ends came to 18 bases. CDR3 protein: CASRAFHDRLYEQYF. In nucleotides, the CDR3 is TGTGCCAGCAGAGCCTTCCACGACAGACTCTACGAGCAGTACTTC.

The chain links TRBV7-2 to TRBJ2-5; D is perhaps TRBD2 (6 bases). Germline values: CDR1 SGHTA, CDR2 FQGNSA. The CDR3 is 13 residues long. Between the trimmed V and J ends, which lost 1 base and 9 bases, there was a span of 12 bases. CDR3 sequence reads: CASSLGDWTAQYF. The CDR3 DNA is TGTGCCAGCAGCTTAGGGGACTGGACGGCCCAGTACTTC.

There are a few counts of this clone. The chain employs TRBV6-6 and TRBJ2-1, with 7 bases identical to TRBD1. Losses at the gene ends were 5 bases for V and 3 bases for J; bases not matched to a gene: 7. The germline CDR1 and CDR2 sequences are MNHNY and SVGAGI (reference sequence). CDR3 length: 15 amino acids. The CDR3 protein is CASSALGQDYNEQFF. DNA for the CDR3: TGTGCCAGCAGTGCGTTAGGACAGGACTACAATGAGCAGTTCTTC.

CDR3 in amino acids: CASSIGGYMDDYTF. The CDR3 region has the DNA TGTGCCAGTAGTATAGGAGGTTATATGGATGACTACACCTTC. The V call is TRBV19, the J call TRBJ1-2, with D hard to call. Trimming removed 1 base at V and 10 bases at J, with 16 bases between. The V gene's germline CDR1 is LNHDA and CDR2 SQIVND (reference sequence). The CDR3 length is 14 residues.

In this sample, this clone turned up once. J is TRBJ2-7 and V is TRBV11-3, with D maybe TRBD1 (5 bases). CDR3 length: 13 amino acids. Trimming removed 3 bases at V and 3 bases at J, with 9 bases between. Germline V gene data show CDR1 as SGHNT and CDR2 as YENEEA. The CDR3 loop is CASSFGRDYEQYF. The CDR3 region has the DNA TGTGCCAGCAGCTTTGGCAGGGACTACGAGCAGTACTTC.

The table lists this clone with a few counts. The chain has TRBV19 and TRBJ1-4, with 7 bases matching TRBD1. V dropped 5 bases and J dropped 8; count of bases not matched to a gene: 11. Germline assignment: CDR1 LNHDA and CDR2 SQIVND (reference sequence). The CDR3 loop spans 15 amino acids. The CDR3 DNA reads TGTGCCAGTAGTTCCGGGGCACAGGGGTGGGAAAAACTGTTTTTT. Translating gives CASSSGAQGWEKLFF.

The chain combines TRBV5-4 with TRBJ2-7, with TRBD1 matching 9 bases. The CDR3 covers 15 residues. The junction had 7 bases not matched to a gene; V was cut back by 4 bases and J by 2 bases. Germline lookup yields CDR1 SGHNT and CDR2 YYREEE (reference sequence). This chain's CDR3 is CASSLGQGSTYEQYF. CDR3 bases: TGTGCCAGCAGCCTGGGACAGGGATCGACCTACGAGCAGTACTTC.

The chain couples TRBV7-9 to TRBJ2-6, with 7 bases aligning to TRBD2. This CDR3 region has 16 residues. V lost 5 bases, J lost 9 bases, and 13 bases stayed unmatched. Germline CDR1 reads SEHNR; CDR2 reads FQNEAQ (reference sequence). In nucleotides, the CDR3 is TGTGCCAGCAGCCAATCCGATGCGGGAGCAAACAACGTCCTGACTTTC. Its protein is CASSQSDAGANNVLTF.

Only a few counts were recorded for this clone. The chain is built from TRBV5-6 and TRBJ1-2, with D possibly matching TRBD1 (5 bases). The CDR3 is 13 residues long. The V and J ends lost 5 bases and 1 base respectively, with 9 bases between them. Germline loops: CDR1 SGHDT, CDR2 YYEEEE. Here the CDR3 reads CASRQAVNYGYTF. CDR3 nucleotide sequence: TGTGCCAGCAGACAGGCGGTTAACTATGGCTACACCTTC.

This chain joins TRBV30 and TRBJ2-7; 9 positions match TRBD1. The germline gives CDR1 GTSNPN, CDR2 SVGIG (reference sequence). This CDR3 spans 15 amino acids. J gave up 0 bases and V 0 bases, and 3 bases lay outside the gene matches. This CDR3 reads CAWSVGTGPSYEQYF. DNA of the CDR3: TGTGCCTGGAGTGTTGGGACAGGGCCCTCCTACGAGCAGTACTTC.

This chain joins TRBV6-6 and TRBJ1-1; D might be TRBD1 (5 bases). Trimming left V 4 bases short and J 4 bases short, with 16 bases between. Germline CDR1 MNHNY, CDR2 SVGAGI (reference sequence). The CDR3 runs to 15 residues. CDR3 loop: CASSSPDGGGTEAFF. DNA of the CDR3: TGTGCCAGCAGTTCGCCGGACGGGGGGGGCACTGAAGCTTTCTTT.

This clone was found a few times. V is TRBV14 and J is TRBJ2-5, with TRBD1 as a possible D gene (6 bases). Trimming shortened V by 6 bases and J by 1 base, and 9 bases separated the two germline ends. The CDR3 is 13 amino acids. Germline CDR1 is SGHDN and CDR2 is FVKESK. Here the CDR3 reads CASSPGVQETQYF. The CDR3 DNA sequence: TGTGCCAGCAGTCCAGGGGTCCAAGAGACCCAGTACTTC.

The genes are TRBV7-3 and TRBJ1-2, with D tentatively TRBD1 (5 bases). The V end was cut by 4 bases, the J end by 2 bases, with 14 bases between. The CDR3 spans 15 residues. Germline CDR1 and CDR2: SGHTA and FQGTGA. CDR3 sequence: CASSWESEGNYGYTF. The DNA of the CDR3 is TGTGCCAGCAGCTGGGAATCGGAGGGGAACTATGGCTACACCTTC. The whole variable domain, remainder taken from reference TRBV7-3 and TRBJ1-2, is GAGVSQTPSNKVTEKGKYVELRCDPISGHTALYWYRQSLGQGPEFLIYFQGTGAADDSGLPNDRFFAVRPEGSVSTLKIQRTERGDSAVYLCASSWESEGNYGYTFGSGTRLTVV.

V usage is TRBV28 and J usage is TRBJ1-1, with D possibly being TRBD1 (5 bases). The germline V and J ends were trimmed by 7 bases and 0 bases, with 24 bases remaining between them. Germline CDR1 reads MDHEN; CDR2 reads SYDVKM. The CDR3 contains 18 residues. The DNA of the CDR3 is TGTGCCAGCACCCTCCGGCCGTGGGGTGGGGCCATGAACACTGAAGCTTTCTTT. Translation gives CASTLRPWGGAMNTEAFF.

The V call is TRBV6-5, the J call TRBJ2-7; 11 bases align to TRBD1. V was pared by 7 bases and J by 4 bases, with 6 bases of the junction left unmatched. Germline-derived CDR1 and CDR2 are MNHEY and SVGAGI. This CDR3 spans 14 amino acids. As DNA, the CDR3 is TGTGCCAGCAAGCGGGGACAGGGGGTTTACGAGCAGTACTTC. As protein: CASKRGQGVYEQYF.

The rearrangement joins TRBV5-6 to TRBJ2-7, with 10 bases aligning to TRBD1. Trimming removed 4 bases from V and 4 bases from J; junction bases left unmatched: 5. This CDR3 is built from 14 residues. Germline V lookup: CDR1 SGHDT, CDR2 YYEEEE. CDR3 loop: CASSVRDRGYEQYF. The DNA for the CDR3 is TGTGCCAGCAGCGTCCGGGACAGGGGATACGAGCAGTACTTC. Drawing the rest from reference TRBV5-6 and TRBJ2-7, the complete variable domain is DAGVTQSPTHLIKTRGQQVTLRCSPKSGHDTVSWYQQALGQGPQFIFQYYEEEERQRGNFPDRFSGHQFPNYSSELNVNALLLGDSALYLCASSVRDRGYEQYFGPGTRLTVT.

The table lists this clone with a count of one. The chain is built from TRBV5-1 and TRBJ1-1; D is undetermined. The V end lost 2 bases, the J end lost 3 bases, and 8 bases lay between the germline ends. The germline CDR1 and CDR2 sequences are SGHRS and YFSETQ. This CDR3 is 13 amino acids long. The chain's CDR3 is CASSFNRDTEAFF. DNA for the CDR3: TGCGCCAGCAGCTTCAACCGGGACACTGAAGCTTTCTTT. The full variable domain, in which reference TRBV5-1 and TRBJ1-1 provide the parts outside the CDR3, is KAGVTQTPRYLIKTRGQQVTLSCSPISGHRSVSWYQQTPGQGLQFLFEYFSETQRNKGNFPGRFSGRQFSNSRSEMNVSTLELGDSALYLCASSFNRDTEAFFGQGTRLTVV.

The chain combines TRBV6-4 with TRBJ1-6; TRBD1 aligns across 7 bases. The germline CDR1 and CDR2 sequences are MRHNA and SNTAGT. The junction had 6 bases not matched to a gene; V was cut back by 8 bases and J by 8 bases. The CDR3 length is 13 residues. CDR3 DNA: TGTGCCAGCCGGGGAACAGGGGATTCACCCCTCCACTTT. Translation gives CASRGTGDSPLHF.

This clone showed up just a few times. The chain combines TRBV18 with TRBJ2-3; D not certain. Trimming took off 2 bases at V and 4 bases at J, with 4 bases between the two ends. The CDR3 has 12 residues. Germline values: CDR1 KGHSH, CDR2 LQKENI. The CDR3 region is CASSPGPDTQYF. In nucleotides, the CDR3 is TGTGCCAGCTCACCAGGGCCAGATACGCAGTATTTT.

CDR3 loop: CASSFGPPYEQYF. The CDR3 DNA is TGTGCCAGCAGCTTCGGTCCCCCCTACGAGCAGTACTTC. This chain uses TRBV5-4 with TRBJ2-7; D not resolved. Germline V CDR1 and CDR2: SGHNT, YYREEE (reference sequence). V lost 2 bases and J 2 bases, leaving 8 bases between the germline ends. The CDR3 length is 13 residues.

The chain combines TRBV9 with TRBJ1-1, with 10 bases fitting TRBD1. The CDR3 totals 15 residues. CDR1 is SGDLS, CDR2 YYNGEE, per germline. Trimming at V came to 4 bases and at J to 2 bases, leaving 5 bases not matched to a gene. CDR3 in DNA: TGTGCCAGCAGCTCCGACAGGGGGCCCAACACTGAAGCTTTCTTT. It is translated as CASSSDRGPNTEAFF.